This T cell receptor (beta chain) was obtained from a study of blood T cells in healthy people across ages. V was pared by 8 bases and J by 10 bases, with 9 bases of the junction left unmatched. There are 13 residues in the CDR3. Using a J-beta primer mix together with a sample-barcoded 5' primer, a second PCR was run for about 6 to 12 cycles. Each CDR3 protein gets one entry after TCRdb re-called the 5' RACE reads with MiXCR. This repertoire shows approximately 810,000 distinct CDR3 sequences, about 37% found once; its top ten account for around 13%. Sequenced: blood. The gene calls are TRBV12-3 or TRBV12-4 and TRBJ2-1; the match to TRBD2 covers 9 bases. The source of this sequence is a man aged 18-30 years in good health. CDR3: CASGAGGLDEQFF. CDR3 sequence (DNA): TGTGCCAGCGGGGCGGGGGGGTTGGACGAGCAGTTCTTC.